This T cell receptor beta chain derives from a study of T-cell memory formation after mild COVID-19. Germline V lookup: CDR1 SGDLS, CDR2 YYNGEE. The V end was cut by 2 bases, the J end by 1 base, with 5 bases between. CDR3 length equals 13 residues. From the 5' RACE reads, TCRdb called clonotypes with MiXCR, one entry per CDR3 protein. Of under 300,000 distinct CDR3 sequences listed, 8% to 9.5% are singletons. This clonotype was detected a few times. Its antigen is as yet unknown. Points from the study as a whole: Day 15 to 85 contracting clones showed balanced CD4/CD8; day 15 to 37 expanders favored CD4+. Several responding clones turned up in pre-infection memory, indicating that cross-reactive memory may have taken part. Of the contracting clones, CD4+ ones lay mainly in CM and EM, and CD8+ ones in EMRA.

The J gene is TRBJ2-3, the V gene TRBV9, with D unclear. The receptor was isolated from a man between 18 and 29 years old who had mild COVID-19 (a few samples of this study predate the infection). Cell type and time point are not known. The sample taken for sequencing was PBMCs or a T cell subset sorted from them (not recorded which). CDR3 bases: TGTGCCAGCAGCGTCACAGGCACAGATACGCAGTATTTT. Translating it yields CASSVTGTDTQYF.